This T cell receptor beta chain was sequenced for a study of blood T cell repertoires in COVID-19. Study summary: The origin of the acute and convalescent COVID-19 samples was the United States, Italy and Spain.

Study processing details: Nucleated cell number was recorded as an estimate derived from reference gene primer amplification. Sequencing was performed with immunoSEQ multiplex PCR; in TCRdb, only in-frame clones are kept and a portion is missing. From that table come the V and J calls and clone size; the DNA was used to work out D and trimming. Of about 340,000 clones listed, around 90% are singletons. V was pared by 5 bases and J by 2 bases, with 9 bases between. CDR1 and CDR2 from the germline V gene are SGHAT and FQNNGV. The CDR3 totals 14 residues. The source is a woman under 30 who had recovered from COVID-19. Sequencing used peripheral blood. The chain is built from TRBV11-2 and TRBJ1-4; D unresolved. The CDR3 protein is CASSRSWTNEKLFF. Here the CDR3 DNA reads TGTGCCAGCAGCCGAAGCTGGACTAATGAAAAACTGTTTTTT. Drawing the rest from reference TRBV11-2 and TRBJ1-4, the complete variable domain is EAGVAQSPRYKIIEKRQSVAFWCNPISGHATLYWYQQILGQGPKLLIQFQNNGVVDDSQLPKDRFSAERLKGVDSTLKIQPAKLEDSAVYLCASSRSWTNEKLFFGSGTQLSVL.